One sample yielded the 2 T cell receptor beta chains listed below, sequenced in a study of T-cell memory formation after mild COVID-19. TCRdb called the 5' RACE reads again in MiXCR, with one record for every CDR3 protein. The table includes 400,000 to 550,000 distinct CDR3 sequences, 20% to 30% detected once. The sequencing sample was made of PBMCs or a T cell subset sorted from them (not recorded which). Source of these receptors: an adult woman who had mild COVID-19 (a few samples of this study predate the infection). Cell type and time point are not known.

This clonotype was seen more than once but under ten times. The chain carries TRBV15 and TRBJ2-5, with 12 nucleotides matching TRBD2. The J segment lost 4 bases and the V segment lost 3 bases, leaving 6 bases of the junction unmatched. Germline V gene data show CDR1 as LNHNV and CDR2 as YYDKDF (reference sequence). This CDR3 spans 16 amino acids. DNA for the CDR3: TGTGCCACCAGCAGGGGACTAGCGGGCCCGGGAGAGACCCAGTACTTC. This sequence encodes CATSRGLAGPGETQYF. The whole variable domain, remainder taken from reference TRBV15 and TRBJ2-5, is DAMVIQNPRYQVTQFGKPVTLSCSQTLNHNVMYWYQQKSSQAPKLLFHYYDKDFNNEADTPDNFQSRRPNTSFCFLDIRSPGLGDTAMYLCATSRGLAGPGETQYFGPGTRLLVL.

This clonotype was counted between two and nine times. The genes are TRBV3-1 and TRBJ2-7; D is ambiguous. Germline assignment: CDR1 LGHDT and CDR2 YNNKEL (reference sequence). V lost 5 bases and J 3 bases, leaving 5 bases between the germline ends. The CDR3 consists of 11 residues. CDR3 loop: CASSAHYEQYF. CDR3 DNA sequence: TGTGCCAGCAGCGCACACTACGAGCAGTACTTC.